The 7 T cell receptor beta chains below were found in one sample sequenced in a study of beta chain features in type 1 diabetes. General study points: Type 1 diabetes patients had TCRB CDR3s that were shorter (moderately but significantly so) in all four CD4+ subsets.

The antigens for these receptors are not known. Every isolated RNA sample was fully reverse transcribed, so sequencing captured expressed TCRB transcripts. Clones were read by immunoSEQ multiplex PCR, and TCRdb kept only the in-frame ones, dropping some. The sample lists over 150,000 clones; about 8.1% were seen once. The sequencing sample was made of central memory CD4+ T cells from blood. The origin of the receptors is a woman under 30 with type 1 diabetes.

V usage is TRBV5-1 and J usage is TRBJ2-7, with 11 positions matching TRBD1. Germline values: CDR1 SGHRS, CDR2 YFSETQ. The CDR3 loop spans 15 amino acids. After removal of 5 bases from V and 2 bases from J, the junction contained 6 bases not matched to a gene. In DNA form, the CDR3 reads TGCGCCAGCAGGGCGGGACAGGGGGGAACCTACGAGCAGTACTTC. Translation gives CASRAGQGGTYEQYF.

This chain uses TRBV29-1 with TRBJ2-3, with a tentative D call TRBD2 (6 bases). The length of the CDR3 is 11 residues. V was shortened by 6 bases and J by 5 bases, with 9 bases between the two germline ends. CDR1 SQVTM and CDR2 ANQGSEA come from the germline V gene. Here the CDR3 reads CSVKGLDTQYF. In DNA form, the CDR3 reads TGCAGCGTCAAGGGACTAGATACGCAGTATTTT.

This clone was detected a few times. This sequence joins TRBV5-1 and TRBJ2-1; TRBD2 might be the D (6 bases). This CDR3 has 14 residues. Germline values: CDR1 SGHRS, CDR2 YFSETQ. Trimming shortened V by 0 bases and J by 9 bases, and 13 bases separated the two germline ends. CDR3 amino acids: CASSLGSGASEQFF. The CDR3 DNA is TGCGCCAGCAGCTTGGGGTCGGGAGCAAGTGAGCAGTTCTTC.

The chain uses TRBV7-9 and TRBJ1-5; TRBD1 agrees at 8 bases. The CDR3 is 14 residues long. The V and J ends lost 5 bases and 6 bases, in that order; junction bases with no gene match: 6. CDR1 and CDR2 (germline): SEHNR, FQNEAQ (reference sequence). CDR3 protein: CASSRGQGSQPQHF. The CDR3 nucleotides read TGTGCCAGCAGCCGAGGACAGGGAAGTCAGCCCCAGCATTTT.

V and J are TRBV30 and TRBJ2-7, with a possible D match to TRBD1 (5 bases). Per the germline V gene, CDR1 is GTSNPN and CDR2 is SVGIG (reference sequence). This CDR3 has 13 residues. V was cut by 5 bases and J by 6 bases, with 17 bases left in between. CDR3 in amino acids: CAWALGGALEQYF. CDR3 bases: TGTGCCTGGGCCTTGGGTGGGGCCCTCGAGCAGTACTTC. Filled out from reference TRBV30 and TRBJ2-7, the complete variable domain reads SQTIHQWPATLVQPVGSPLSLECTVEGTSNPNLYWYRQAAGRGLQLLFYSVGIGQISSEVPQNLSASRPQDRQFILSSKKLLLSDSGFYLCAWALGGALEQYFGPGTRLTVT.

The table lists this clone with a few counts. The J gene is TRBJ2-7, the V gene TRBV5-6; maybe TRBD1 (7 bases). The CDR3 runs 13 residues. Deletions cut 4 bases from V and 4 bases from J, with 12 bases between. Germline-derived CDR1 and CDR2 are SGHDT and YYEEEE. CDR3 DNA: TGTGCCAGCAGCGGGGGGACAGAATACGAGCAGTACTTC. Its translation is CASSGGTEYEQYF.

This chain connects TRBV14 to TRBJ1-2; 9 bases are shared with TRBD1. Germline CDR1 reads SGHDN; CDR2 reads FVKESK. V trimming: 0 bases; J trimming: 8 bases; junction bases outside the gene matches: 4. The CDR3 has 14 amino acids. CDR3 DNA sequence: TGTGCCAGCAGCCAAGAAGGACAGGGGAACGGCTACACCTTC. This sequence encodes CASSQEGQGNGYTF.